This T cell receptor beta chain was sequenced in a study of T cell repertoires in cytomegalovirus infection. Losses at the gene ends were 5 bases for V and 5 bases for J; bases not matched to a gene: 1. Germline assignment: CDR1 SGHTA and CDR2 FQGNSA. CDR3 size: 14 residues. TCRdb analysed the reads with MiXCR anew, one entry per CDR3 protein. The sample shows about 250,000 distinct CDR3 sequences, roughly 6.5% of them seen only once. This clonotype was detected ten times or more. The chain links TRBV7-2 to TRBJ2-3; TRBD2 aligns across 13 bases. Sequenced sample: PBMCs. The source of this sequence is a human donor in good health (CMV status not recorded). Some clones in this sample may be carry-over from other donors' samples. This CDR3 is CASSRTSGGDTQYF. Written as DNA, the CDR3 is TGTGCCAGCAGCAGGACTAGCGGGGGAGATACGCAGTATTTT.